This T cell receptor beta chain is from a study of shared clonotypes between healthy human individuals. Generated by immunoSEQ multiplex PCR, the TCRdb table keeps only in-frame clones and is missing some. The profile shows under 1 million clones, 80% to 95% of them singletons. Naivety among CD8 cells was defined by CD45RO negativity and positive CCR7 selection, thereby excluding terminally differentiated effector memory CD45RA+ cells. The donors, all of them Caucasian adults, lived in Nashville, Tennessee. The CDR3 has 15 amino acids. Germline CDR1 reads SGDLS; CDR2 reads YYNGEE. Germline trimming cut 3 bases from V and 2 bases from J; bases unmatched to any gene: 6. Regarding this clone: Its antigen is undetermined.

General study points: The represented genetic and exposure-history diversity was limited by the small number of donors.

The chain employs TRBV9 and TRBJ2-3; 7 bases fit TRBD2. The specimen was naive CD8+ T cells sorted from blood. The origin of this receptor is a man aged 25-45 years in good health. The DNA for the CDR3 is TGTGCCAGCAGCGGTATTCGGGGGGTCACAGATACGCAGTATTTT. Translating it yields CASSGIRGVTDTQYF. Together with reference TRBV9 and TRBJ2-3, the CDR3 gives the full variable domain: DSGVTQTPKHLITATGQRVTLRCSPRSGDLSVYWYQQSLDQGLQFLIQYYNGEERAKGNILERFSAQQFPDLHSELNLSSLELGDSALYFCASSGIRGVTDTQYFGPGTRLTVL.